This passage covers 25 T cell receptor beta chains from one sample sequenced in a study of T cells after somatic rescue of genetic block. Some clones are missing from TCRdb's copy, which holds only in-frame ones; the method was immunoSEQ multiplex PCR. The sample yields about 68,000 clones, 85% to 95% seen once. Sequencing was carried out using peripheral blood mononuclear cells (PBMCs). The receptor source for this set is a man in his forties.

The rearrangement uses TRBV6-1 and TRBJ2-5; the match to TRBD1 covers 10 bases. The DNA end lines up better with TRBJ2-7; the J call may be wrong. The V gene's germline CDR1 is MNHNS and CDR2 SASEGT. The CDR3 has 17 residues. The CDR3 sequence: CASSEALPGTGDYEQYF. CDR3 coding DNA: TGTGCCAGCAGTGAAGCACTACCCGGGACAGGGGACTACGAGCAGTACTTC.

The chain is built from TRBV6-5 and TRBJ1-2; 8 nucleotides agree with TRBD1. This CDR3 comprises 14 residues. Germline CDR1 MNHEY, CDR2 SVGAGI. The ends lost 5 bases at V and 2 bases at J; junction bases unmatched: 4. CDR3 coding DNA: TGTGCCAGCAGTCCCGACAGGGGAAACTATGGCTACACCTTC. Its protein product is CASSPDRGNYGYTF.

The sample holds a few counts of this clone. The rearrangement uses TRBV6-8 and TRBJ2-3; D is unclear. CDR1 is MNHGY, CDR2 SAAAGT, per germline. V lost 6 bases and J 0 bases, leaving 7 bases between the germline ends. This CDR3 is built from 13 residues. The CDR3 here is CASSLHSTDTQYF. In nucleotides, the CDR3 is TGTGCCAGCAGCCTCCACAGCACAGATACGCAGTATTTT.

The chain has TRBV4-1 and TRBJ2-1; D is possibly TRBD2 (6 bases). Germline assignment: CDR1 MGHRA and CDR2 YSYEKL. The CDR3 is made up of 19 amino acids. V was shortened by 0 bases and J by 5 bases, with 23 bases between the two germline ends. The CDR3, as DNA: TGCGCCAGCAGCCAAGAAGGGGTCGGCTCGAGGAGGGGCAACAATGAGCAGTTCTTC. Protein: CASSQEGVGSRRGNNEQFF.

The sample holds one count of this clone. This sequence joins TRBV11-3 and TRBJ2-1, with 7 positions matching TRBD2. This CDR3 has 14 amino acids. The V gene's germline CDR1 is SGHNT and CDR2 YENEEA. Unmatched junction bases numbered 10, after V lost 4 bases and J lost 10 bases. For the CDR3, the DNA is TGTGCCAGCAGCTCGGCGGGAGTTGTGGGGGAGCAGTTCTTC. Encoded protein: CASSSAGVVGEQFF.

The rearrangement joins TRBV7-9 to TRBJ2-2; no firm D call. The germline V and J ends were trimmed by 5 bases and 0 bases, with 10 bases remaining between them. The CDR3 extends over 15 amino acids. CDR1 is SEHNR and CDR2 is FQNEAQ in the germline V gene (reference sequence). The CDR3 loop is CASSPGAANTGELFF. The CDR3 DNA reads as TGTGCCAGCAGCCCGGGCGCTGCGAACACCGGGGAGCTGTTTTTT.

DNA of the CDR3: TGTGCCAGTTACTCGACAGGAAATTCCTACAATGAGCAGTTCTTC. Amino acid sequence: CASYSTGNSYNEQFF. The V gene is TRBV28, the J gene TRBJ2-1; maybe TRBD1 (6 bases). The CDR3 contains 15 residues. Trimming removed 9 bases from V and 1 base from J, with 16 bases in between. CDR1 is MDHEN and CDR2 is SYDVKM in the germline V gene. The whole variable domain, remainder taken from reference TRBV28 and TRBJ2-1, is DVKVTQSSRYLVKRTGEKVFLECVQDMDHENMFWYRQDPGLGLRLIYFSYDVKMKEKGDIPEGYSVSREKKERFSLILESASTNQTSMYLCASYSTGNSYNEQFFGPGTRLTVL.

The chain combines TRBV7-9 with TRBJ2-1, with TRBD2 identical over 14 bases. Per the germline V gene, CDR1 is SEHNR and CDR2 is FQNEAQ (reference sequence). The CDR3 length is 17 residues. With V trimmed by 5 bases and J by 7 bases, 10 bases remained unmatched. This CDR3 is CASSPPRGTSGSNEQFF. In nucleotides, the CDR3 is TGTGCCAGCAGCCCCCCCCGGGGGACTAGCGGGAGTAATGAGCAGTTCTTC.

J is TRBJ2-3 and V is TRBV18, with 10 bases identical to TRBD2. V trimming: 2 bases; J trimming: 4 bases; junction bases outside the gene matches: 9. The germline CDR1 and CDR2 sequences are KGHSH and LQKENI. The length of the CDR3 is 17 residues. The CDR3 DNA is TGTGCCAGCTCACCAAAGGCTAGCGGGAGTGTCGCAGATACGCAGTATTTT. Translating it yields CASSPKASGSVADTQYF.

The chain uses TRBV18 and TRBJ1-4; D is possibly TRBD1 (5 bases). This CDR3 spans 15 amino acids. Germline V lookup: CDR1 KGHSH, CDR2 LQKENI. Trimming removed 3 bases at V and 3 bases at J, with 11 bases between. CDR3 amino acids: CASSPLPGPNEKLFF. The CDR3 nucleotides read TGTGCCAGCTCACCTCTGCCAGGGCCTAATGAAAAACTGTTTTTT.

The V and J genes are TRBV27 and TRBJ2-1; the D is unclear. Germline V CDR1 and CDR2: MNHEY, SMNVEV (reference sequence). The length of the CDR3 is 14 residues. Trimming stripped 4 bases from V and 5 bases from J, with 12 bases between. CDR3 bases: TGTGCCAGCAGTTACGACCACACTGACAATGAGCAGTTCTTC. Amino acids: CASSYDHTDNEQFF.

This clone was recorded a few times. V and J are TRBV30 and TRBJ1-4; a possible D gene is TRBD1 (5 bases). This CDR3 comprises 14 residues. Germline V lookup: CDR1 GTSNPN, CDR2 SVGIG (reference sequence). The germline V and J ends were trimmed by 4 bases and 3 bases, with 12 bases remaining between them. The CDR3 protein is CAWKEKGPNEKLFF. The CDR3 nucleotides read TGTGCCTGGAAGGAAAAGGGGCCTAATGAAAAACTGTTTTTT.

This clone was seen once. The chain links TRBV28 to TRBJ2-7; perhaps D is TRBD1 or TRBD2 (5 bases each). CDR1 is MDHEN, CDR2 SYDVKM, per germline. This CDR3 is 17 amino acids long. Trimming took off 3 bases at V and 2 bases at J, with 20 bases between the two ends. As DNA, the CDR3 is TGTGCCAGCAGTTTTTACCCCGGGACGTTTGTCACCTACGAGCAGTACTTC. Residues: CASSFYPGTFVTYEQYF.

V is TRBV6-5 and J is TRBJ1-4; D unresolved. CDR1 is MNHEY, CDR2 SVGAGI, per germline. The V and J ends lost 7 bases and 8 bases respectively, with 8 bases between them. This CDR3 has 11 residues. CDR3 in amino acids: CASMVQEKLFF. In DNA form, the CDR3 reads TGTGCCAGCATGGTACAAGAAAAACTGTTTTTT.

Written as DNA, the CDR3 is TGTGCCAGCAGCACCCCTCCGAACTTCTTTGCCGAGACCCAGTACTTC. Translation gives CASSTPPNFFAETQYF. The chain carries TRBV21-1 and TRBJ2-5; the table's D call, TRBD2, was not checked against the DNA. TRBV21-1 is given as a pseudogene. The CDR3 contains 16 residues.

The V call is TRBV29-1, the J call TRBJ2-1; possibly TRBD1 for D (8 bases). V dropped 6 bases and J dropped 5 bases, with 14 bases sitting between them. The CDR3 runs 13 residues. In germline, CDR1 is SQVTM, CDR2 ANQGSEA. CDR3 sequence (DNA): TGCAGCGTCCGGACAGGGAGGGACAATGAGCAGTTCTTC. As protein: CSVRTGRDNEQFF.

This sequence joins TRBV5-1 and TRBJ2-7; TRBD2 matches 11 bases. V gave up 2 bases and J gave up 6 bases; unmatched junction bases: 7. The germline gives CDR1 SGHRS, CDR2 YFSETQ. The CDR3 is made up of 15 amino acids. The CDR3 loop reads CASSFYLAGGGEQYF. The CDR3, as DNA: TGCGCCAGCAGCTTCTATCTAGCGGGAGGAGGCGAGCAGTACTTC.

This clone was seen a single time. The V and J genes are TRBV4-3 and TRBJ2-7; D unresolved. The length of the CDR3 is 14 residues. The germline V and J ends were trimmed by 4 bases and 1 base, with 11 bases remaining between them. Germline V CDR1 and CDR2: LGHNA, YSLEER. CDR3 amino acids: CASSPQVNSYEQYF. CDR3 coding DNA: TGCGCCAGCAGCCCGCAGGTGAATTCCTACGAGCAGTACTTC.

Here the CDR3 DNA reads TGTGCCAGCAGTCGGACAGGCACCGGGGAGCTGTTTTTT. Amino acids: CASSRTGTGELFF. The chain employs TRBV7-7 and TRBJ2-2; 7 bases match TRBD1. Trimming at V came to 6 bases and at J to 4 bases, leaving 2 bases not matched to a gene. The germline V gene has CDR1 SSHAT and CDR2 FNYEAQ (reference sequence). The CDR3 runs 13 residues.

CDR3 DNA sequence: TGTGCCAGCAGCGACGAAGACTCGAGGCCCCAGCATTTT. It codes for CASSDEDSRPQHF. This chain joins TRBV9 and TRBJ1-5, with D hard to call. CDR3 size: 13 residues. V was shortened by 3 bases and J by 9 bases, with 13 bases between the two germline ends. CDR1 is SGDLS and CDR2 is YYNGEE in the germline V gene.

V gene TRBV7-8 combines with J gene TRBJ2-1; TRBD2 matches at 7 bases. Germline CDR1 SGHVS, CDR2 FQNEAQ. This CDR3 is built from 16 residues. V lost 3 bases and J lost 2; bases outside the gene matches: 7. The CDR3 protein is CASSLKRDFTYNEQFF. CDR3 DNA: TGTGCCAGCAGCTTGAAGCGGGACTTTACCTACAATGAGCAGTTCTTC.

The rearrangement joins TRBV7-9 to TRBJ1-1; D not resolved. V was clipped by 5 bases and J by 4 bases, with 8 bases between them. This CDR3 is built from 12 residues. Germline CDR1 SEHNR, CDR2 FQNEAQ (reference sequence). As DNA, the CDR3 is TGTGCCAGCAGCGGTTTGAGCACTGAAGCTTTCTTT. This sequence encodes CASSGLSTEAFF.

The rearrangement links TRBV5-1 to TRBJ2-6; the D is unclear. There are 16 residues in the CDR3. Per germline, CDR1 SGHRS and CDR2 YFSETQ. Trimming left V 0 bases short and J 1 base short, with 8 bases between. The CDR3 reads CASSLESGSGANVLTF. As DNA, the CDR3 is TGCGCCAGCAGCTTGGAATCAGGTTCTGGGGCCAACGTCCTGACTTTC.

The gene calls are TRBV29-1 and TRBJ1-5, with D uncertain. Trimming took off 0 bases at V and 11 bases at J, with 14 bases between the two ends. Germline lookup yields CDR1 SQVTM and CDR2 ANQGSEA. The CDR3 has 13 residues. The CDR3 coding sequence is TGCAGCGTTGAAGAAGGTTCGGCACGGACCCAGCATTTT. Its protein is CSVEEGSARTQHF.

This clone showed up just once. The rearrangement uses TRBV7-2 and TRBJ2-7; D is undetermined. CDR1 is SGHTA and CDR2 is FQGNSA in the germline V gene. This CDR3 region has 13 residues. Trimming shortened V by 3 bases and J by 4 bases, and 10 bases separated the two germline ends. The CDR3 DNA reads as TGTGCCAGCAGCTTTTCCCCATTGTACGAGCAGTACTTC. Translated, it gives CASSFSPLYEQYF.